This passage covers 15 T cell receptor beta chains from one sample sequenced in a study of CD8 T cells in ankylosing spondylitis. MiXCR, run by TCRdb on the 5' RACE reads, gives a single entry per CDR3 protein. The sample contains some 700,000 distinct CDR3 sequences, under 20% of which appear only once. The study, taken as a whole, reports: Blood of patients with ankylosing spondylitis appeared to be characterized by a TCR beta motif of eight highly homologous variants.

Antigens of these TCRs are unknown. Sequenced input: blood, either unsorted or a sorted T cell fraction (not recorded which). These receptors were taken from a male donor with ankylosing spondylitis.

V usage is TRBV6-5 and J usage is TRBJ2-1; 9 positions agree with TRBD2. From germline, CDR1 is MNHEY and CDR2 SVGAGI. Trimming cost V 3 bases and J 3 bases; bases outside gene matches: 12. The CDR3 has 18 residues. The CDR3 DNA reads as TGTGCCAGCAGTTATGGCCCGATAGCGGGAGAGTTCTACAATGAGCAGTTCTTC. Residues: CASSYGPIAGEFYNEQFF.

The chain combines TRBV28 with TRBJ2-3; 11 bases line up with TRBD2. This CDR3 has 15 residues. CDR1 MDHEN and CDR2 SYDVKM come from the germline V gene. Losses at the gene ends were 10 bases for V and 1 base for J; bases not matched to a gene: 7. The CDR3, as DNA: TGTGCCAACACTAGCGGGAGCGTCGGCACAGATACGCAGTATTTT. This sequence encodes CANTSGSVGTDTQYF.

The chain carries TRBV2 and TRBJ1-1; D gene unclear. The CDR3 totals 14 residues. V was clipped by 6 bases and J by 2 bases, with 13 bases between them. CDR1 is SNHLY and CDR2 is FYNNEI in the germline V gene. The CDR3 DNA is TGTGCCAGCAGAAGGACGGCCTTCAACACTGAAGCTTTCTTT. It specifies CASRRTAFNTEAFF.

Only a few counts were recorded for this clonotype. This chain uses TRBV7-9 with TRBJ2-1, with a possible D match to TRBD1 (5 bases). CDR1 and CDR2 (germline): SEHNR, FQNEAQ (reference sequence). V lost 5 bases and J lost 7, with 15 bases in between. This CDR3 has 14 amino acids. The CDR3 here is CASSKQEQENEQFF. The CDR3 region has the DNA TGTGCCAGCAGCAAACAAGAACAGGAAAATGAGCAGTTCTTC. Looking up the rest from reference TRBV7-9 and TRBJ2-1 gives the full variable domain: DTGVSQNPRHKITKRGQNVTFRCDPISEHNRLYWYRQTLGQGPEFLTYFQNEAQLEKSRLLSDRFSAERPKGSFSTLEIQRTEQGDSAMYLCASSKQEQENEQFFGPGTRLTVL.

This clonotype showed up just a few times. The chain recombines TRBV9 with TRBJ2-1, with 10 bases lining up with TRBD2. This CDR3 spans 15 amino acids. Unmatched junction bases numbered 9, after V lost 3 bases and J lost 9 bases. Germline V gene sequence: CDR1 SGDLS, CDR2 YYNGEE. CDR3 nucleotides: TGTGCCAGCAGCGGTCTAGCGGGGGAACGGGGTGAGCAGTTCTTC. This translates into CASSGLAGERGEQFF.

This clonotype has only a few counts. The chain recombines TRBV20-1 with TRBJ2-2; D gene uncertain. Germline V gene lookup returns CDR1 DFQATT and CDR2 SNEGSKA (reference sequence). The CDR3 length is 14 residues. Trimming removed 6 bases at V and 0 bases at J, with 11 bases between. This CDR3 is CSALRRTNTGELFF. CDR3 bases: TGCAGTGCATTACGCCGCACGAACACCGGGGAGCTGTTTTTT.

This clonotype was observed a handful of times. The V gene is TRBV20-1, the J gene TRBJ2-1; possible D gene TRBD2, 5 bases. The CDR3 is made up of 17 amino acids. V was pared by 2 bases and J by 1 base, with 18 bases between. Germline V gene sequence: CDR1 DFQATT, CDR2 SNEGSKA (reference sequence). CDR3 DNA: TGCAGTGCTAGACTCCGGACCGGGATCAGGTCCTACAATGAGCAGTTCTTC. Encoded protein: CSARLRTGIRSYNEQFF.

The CDR3: CASSQGTGVRGYTF. The DNA of the CDR3 is TGCGCCAGCAGCCAGGGGACAGGGGTCCGTGGCTACACCTTC. The rearrangement joins TRBV5-1 to TRBJ1-2, with 10 bases lining up with TRBD1. CDR3 size: 14 residues. V shed 4 bases and J 7 bases; nucleotides not matched to a gene: 7. Germline V lookup: CDR1 SGHRS, CDR2 YFSETQ. The full variable domain, rest sourced from reference TRBV5-1 and TRBJ1-2, is KAGVTQTPRYLIKTRGQQVTLSCSPISGHRSVSWYQQTPGQGLQFLFEYFSETQRNKGNFPGRFSGRQFSNSRSEMNVSTLELGDSALYLCASSQGTGVRGYTFGSGTRLTVV.

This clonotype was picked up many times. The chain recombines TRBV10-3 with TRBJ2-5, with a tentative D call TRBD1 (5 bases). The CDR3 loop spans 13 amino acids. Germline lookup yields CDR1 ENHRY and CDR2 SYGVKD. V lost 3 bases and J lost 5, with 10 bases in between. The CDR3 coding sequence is TGTGCCATCAGTGAAATAGCAGGGGAGACCCAGTACTTC. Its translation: CAISEIAGETQYF.

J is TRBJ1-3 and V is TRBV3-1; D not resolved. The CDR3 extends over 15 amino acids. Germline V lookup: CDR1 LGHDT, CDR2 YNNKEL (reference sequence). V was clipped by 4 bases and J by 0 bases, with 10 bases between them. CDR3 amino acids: CASSPGLHSGNTIYF. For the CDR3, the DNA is TGTGCCAGCAGCCCCGGGTTACACTCTGGAAACACCATATATTTT.

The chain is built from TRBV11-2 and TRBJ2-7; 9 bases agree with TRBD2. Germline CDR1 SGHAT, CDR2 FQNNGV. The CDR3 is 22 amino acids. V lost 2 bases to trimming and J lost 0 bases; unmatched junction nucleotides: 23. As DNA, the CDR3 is TGTGCCAGCAGCTTATATTCCCGTCCGGGTAGCGGGAGTTGGGGGAGCTCCTACGAGCAGTACTTC. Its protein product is CASSLYSRPGSGSWGSSYEQYF.

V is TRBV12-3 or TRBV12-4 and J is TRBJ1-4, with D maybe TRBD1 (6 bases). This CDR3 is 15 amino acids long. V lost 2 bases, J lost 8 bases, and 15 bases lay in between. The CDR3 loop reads CASSLQGTEGEKLFF. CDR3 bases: TGTGCCAGCAGTTTACAGGGGACCGAGGGGGAAAAACTGTTTTTT.

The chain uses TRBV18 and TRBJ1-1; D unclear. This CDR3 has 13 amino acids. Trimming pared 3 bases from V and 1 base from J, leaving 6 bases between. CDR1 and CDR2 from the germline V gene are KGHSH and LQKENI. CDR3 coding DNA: TGTGCCAGCTCACCGCTACAGAACACTGAAGCTTTCTTT. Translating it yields CASSPLQNTEAFF.

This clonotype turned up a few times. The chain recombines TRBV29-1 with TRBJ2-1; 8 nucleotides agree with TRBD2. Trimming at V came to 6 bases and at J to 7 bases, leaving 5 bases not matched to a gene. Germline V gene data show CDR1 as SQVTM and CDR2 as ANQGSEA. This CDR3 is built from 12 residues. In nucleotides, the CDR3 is TGCAGCGTGGCCGGGACTAGGAATGAGCAGTTCTTC. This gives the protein CSVAGTRNEQFF.

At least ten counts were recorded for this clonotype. The DNA for the CDR3 is TGCAGCGCCCAGGTGGATGAGCAGTTCTTC. Residues: CSAQVDEQFF. The chain recombines TRBV29-1 with TRBJ2-1; D remains unclear. V lost 7 bases to trimming and J lost 8 bases, with 9 bases between them. The germline gives CDR1 SQVTM, CDR2 ANQGSEA. CDR3 size: 10 residues.